One and the same sample provided the 15 T cell receptor beta chains below, sequenced in a study of patients and donors after allogeneic stem cell transplantation. Each CDR3 protein gets one entry after TCRdb re-called the RT-PCR reads with MiXCR. The sample has tens of thousands of distinct CDR3 sequences, under 50% seen once. Sequenced material: blood, either unsorted or a sorted T cell fraction (not recorded which). The receptors were gathered from a human donor who was either an allogeneic HSCT recipient or a stem cell or donor lymphocyte infusion donor (not recorded which). It is not recorded whose cells these are; they may come from a transplant donor.

This clonotype was observed a few times. V and J are TRBV28 and TRBJ1-2, with D perhaps matching TRBD1 (6 bases). V was trimmed by 8 bases and J by 8 bases, leaving 15 bases between them. The CDR3 runs to 12 residues. CDR1 and CDR2 from the germline V gene are MDHEN and SYDVKM. The CDR3 sequence is CASFTGSRGYTF. The CDR3 bases are TGTGCCAGCTTTACAGGGAGTAGGGGCTACACCTTC.

This clonotype came up a few times. V and J are TRBV7-9 and TRBJ1-2, with D hard to call. CDR1 and CDR2 from the germline V gene are SEHNR and FQNEAQ (reference sequence). The V end was cut by 7 bases, the J end by 6 bases, with 9 bases between. This CDR3 has 11 residues. The CDR3 DNA follows: TGTGCCAGCACCGATCCAGATGGCTACACCTTC. It translates to CASTDPDGYTF.

The count of this clonotype is one. The genes are TRBV27 and TRBJ2-7; perhaps TRBD2 as D (6 bases). This CDR3 has 14 residues. Germline V lookup: CDR1 MNHEY, CDR2 SMNVEV (reference sequence). The V end lost 4 bases, the J end lost 2 bases, and 12 bases lay between the germline ends. CDR3 bases: TGTGCCAGCAGTTCTCCGGGACTCACCTACGAGCAGTACTTC. Amino acid sequence: CASSSPGLTYEQYF.

This sequence joins TRBV29-1 and TRBJ2-3; 7 bases are shared with TRBD2. CDR3 length: 15 amino acids. V shed 5 bases and J 2 bases; nucleotides not matched to a gene: 10. The germline V gene encodes CDR1 SQVTM and CDR2 ANQGSEA. The CDR3 DNA sequence: TGCAGCGTTTCCCGCCGAAGGGACTACACAGATACGCAGTATTTT. This translates into CSVSRRRDYTDTQYF.

The chain combines TRBV29-1 with TRBJ1-3; D is unresolved. Trimming took 0 bases from V and 0 from J, leaving 12 bases between them. The CDR3 contains 16 residues. Germline V gene sequence: CDR1 SQVTM, CDR2 ANQGSEA. The CDR3 reads CSVEEQRTLSGNTIYF. In DNA form, the CDR3 reads TGCAGCGTTGAAGAACAACGGACGCTCTCTGGAAACACCATATATTTT.

This chain joins TRBV28 and TRBJ2-3, with 9 bases aligning to TRBD2. V dropped 6 bases and J dropped 2; count of bases not matched to a gene: 18. Germline lookup yields CDR1 MDHEN and CDR2 SYDVKM. This CDR3 has 19 amino acids. The CDR3 DNA reads TGTGCCAGCAGCTCAACTAGCGGGCAGCAGTGGGGGGACACAGATACGCAGTATTTT. This codes for CASSSTSGQQWGDTDTQYF.

The rearrangement uses TRBV4-3 and TRBJ2-7, with D perhaps matching TRBD1 (6 bases). The CDR3 runs 14 residues. The V gene's germline CDR1 is LGHNA and CDR2 YSLEER. Between the trimmed V and J ends, which lost 0 bases and 6 bases, there was a span of 12 bases. CDR3 bases: TGCGCCAGCAGCCAAGAAACAGGGAAGGGCGAGCAGTACTTC. This gives the protein CASSQETGKGEQYF.

This clonotype turned up a few times. The V and J genes are TRBV10-1 and TRBJ1-3; D unclear. CDR1 and CDR2 from the germline V gene are WNHNN and SYGVQD (reference sequence). The CDR3 consists of 13 residues. The V and J ends lost 0 bases and 8 bases respectively, with 8 bases between them. CDR3 residues: CASSESARDTIYF. DNA for the CDR3: TGCGCCAGCAGTGAGTCCGCCCGAGACACCATATATTTT.

The CDR3 protein is CASTSSGANVLTF. The CDR3 DNA reads as TGCGCCAGCACGTCCTCTGGGGCCAACGTCCTGACTTTC. This chain links TRBV5-1 with TRBJ2-6; D not resolved. Germline V gives CDR1 SGHRS, CDR2 YFSETQ. With 6 bases removed from V and 0 bases from J, the gap between germline ends came to 4 bases. The CDR3 runs 13 residues.

V is TRBV20-1 and J is TRBJ1-1, with D hard to call. Germline V gives CDR1 DFQATT, CDR2 SNEGSKA (reference sequence). CDR3 size: 13 residues. Trimming removed 5 bases from V and 4 bases from J, with 14 bases in between. CDR3 region: CSAEYERITEAFF. The CDR3 region has the DNA TGCAGTGCTGAGTACGAGAGGATCACTGAAGCTTTCTTT.

The rearrangement links TRBV5-4 to TRBJ2-2, with 11 bases aligning to TRBD2. J gave up 1 base and V 3 bases, and 8 bases lay outside the gene matches. Germline V CDR1 and CDR2: SGHNT, YYREEE (reference sequence). There are 18 residues in the CDR3. In nucleotides, the CDR3 is TGTGCCAGCAGCTGGTCCGGGACTAGCGGTATGAACACCGGGGAGCTGTTTTTT. This encodes CASSWSGTSGMNTGELFF.

This chain connects TRBV6-5 to TRBJ2-7, with 7 positions matching TRBD1. The CDR3 runs to 14 residues. V lost 6 bases and J lost 4; bases outside the gene matches: 9. The germline V gene has CDR1 MNHEY and CDR2 SVGAGI. The CDR3 DNA reads TGTGCCAGCAGACCGGGGAGACAGGGTTACGAGCAGTACTTC. This translates into CASRPGRQGYEQYF.

Details on this clonotype: An end of the junction differs from the germline gene, which may be a read error. V and J are TRBV3-1 and TRBJ1-2; D is unresolved. The CDR3 spans 12 residues. Germline assignment: CDR1 LGHDT and CDR2 YNNKEL (reference sequence). This chain's CDR3 is CASTQSGYGYTF. CDR3 nucleotide sequence: TGTGCCAGCACCCAATCCGGGTATGGCTACACCTTC.

The genes are TRBV9 and TRBJ1-2, with TRBD1 matching 7 bases. V was pared by 4 bases and J by 3 bases, with 6 bases of the junction left unmatched. The CDR3 sequence is 14 residues long. Germline loops: CDR1 SGDLS, CDR2 YYNGEE. The chain's CDR3 is CASSPYRGDYGYTF. As DNA, the CDR3 is TGTGCCAGCAGCCCGTACAGGGGAGACTATGGCTACACCTTC.

The chain recombines TRBV20-1 with TRBJ1-1; no clear D. Germline assignment: CDR1 DFQATT and CDR2 SNEGSKA (reference sequence). Trimming removed 0 bases at V and 6 bases at J, with 14 bases between. The CDR3 has 14 residues. The CDR3 nucleotides are TGCAGTGCTAGAGATGTTTTGAGAAGGGCTGAAGCTTTCTTT. Translation: CSARDVLRRAEAFF.